The 18 T cell receptor beta chains reported below all come from one sample, sequenced in a study of shared clonotypes between healthy human individuals. Sequencing was performed with immunoSEQ multiplex PCR; in TCRdb, only in-frame clones are kept and a portion is missing. The sample lists more than 400,000 clones, 95% to 97% seen once, with 0.06% in the top ten. The sequenced material came from naive CD4+ T cells sorted from blood. Subset noted: CD45RA+ positively selected. These receptors were collected from a woman between 25 and 40 years old in good health.

The chain employs TRBV27 and TRBJ2-1; the D call may be TRBD1 or TRBD2 (5 bases each). In germline, CDR1 is MNHEY, CDR2 SMNVEV (reference sequence). The CDR3 is 12 residues long. The V end lost 7 bases, the J end lost 10 bases, and 14 bases lay between the germline ends. CDR3 residues: CASTPPRGEQFF. The DNA for the CDR3 is TGTGCCAGCACTCCCCCCCGGGGCGAGCAGTTCTTC.

This sequence joins TRBV14 and TRBJ2-4; D possibly matches TRBD1 or TRBD2 (5 bases each). V lost 0 bases and J lost 0, with 12 bases in between. The length of the CDR3 is 17 residues. Germline V CDR1 and CDR2: SGHDN, FVKESK. CDR3 DNA sequence: TGTGCCAGCAGCCAAGATCCCCGGGGCGCAGCCAAAAACATTCAGTACTTC. Encoded protein: CASSQDPRGAAKNIQYF.

The gene calls are TRBV18 and TRBJ1-6, with D unresolved. Deletions cut 6 bases from V and 13 bases from J, with 22 bases between. The CDR3 runs to 15 residues. CDR1 KGHSH and CDR2 LQKENI come from the germline V gene. CDR3 DNA sequence: TGTGCCAGCTCTCGGGAGGGCTCGGCGGCTAGGCCCCTCCACTTT. It translates to CASSREGSAARPLHF.

This clone was recorded once. This rearrangement joins TRBV19 to TRBJ2-1; 7 bases line up with TRBD2. The J segment lost 4 bases and the V segment lost 10 bases, leaving 16 bases of the junction unmatched. The CDR3 is made up of 16 amino acids. Germline-derived CDR1 and CDR2 are LNHDA and SQIVND (reference sequence). CDR3 DNA: TGTGCCACCAGGAACGGGCCGGGACTAAGGTACAATGAGCAGTTCTTC. The encoded protein is CATRNGPGLRYNEQFF.

V gene TRBV18 combines with J gene TRBJ2-6; 7 bases map to TRBD1. The length of the CDR3 is 18 residues. Germline lookup yields CDR1 KGHSH and CDR2 LQKENI. V was pared by 3 bases and J by 0 bases, with 8 bases of the junction left unmatched. In DNA form, the CDR3 reads TGTGCCAGCTCACCCCCGGGACAGTGGAGCTCTGGGGCCAACGTCCTGACTTTC. Encoded protein: CASSPPGQWSSGANVLTF.

The rearrangement joins TRBV6-1 to TRBJ1-2; possibly TRBD1 for D (5 bases). The CDR3 consists of 15 residues. Germline CDR1 reads MNHNS; CDR2 reads SASEGT. Trimming took 2 bases from V and 4 from J, leaving 14 bases between them. In nucleotides, the CDR3 is TGTGCCAGCAGTGAATCCTGGGGGTTTGGCTATGGCTACACCTTC. As protein: CASSESWGFGYGYTF.

The chain joins TRBV19 to TRBJ2-7; TRBD1 agrees at 9 bases. Trimming took 3 bases from V and 0 from J; bases not matched to a gene: 6. From germline, CDR1 is LNHDA and CDR2 SQIVND (reference sequence). CDR3 length equals 16 residues. CDR3 sequence: CASSMHGTGSSYEQYF. The CDR3 region has the DNA TGTGCCAGTAGTATGCACGGGACAGGGAGCTCCTACGAGCAGTACTTC.

The chain joins TRBV18 to TRBJ2-1; D is possibly TRBD1 (6 bases). V was cut by 0 bases and J by 8 bases, with 17 bases left in between. Germline assignment: CDR1 KGHSH and CDR2 LQKENI. The CDR3 consists of 16 residues. CDR3 loop: CASSPPNRVPEDEQFF. CDR3 nucleotide sequence: TGTGCCAGCTCACCACCGAACAGGGTCCCCGAAGATGAGCAGTTCTTC.

The rearrangement links TRBV7-9 to TRBJ2-2; 10 nucleotides match TRBD1. The length of the CDR3 is 18 residues. The ends lost 4 bases at V and 0 bases at J; junction bases unmatched: 8. CDR1 SEHNR and CDR2 FQNEAQ come from the germline V gene (reference sequence). The CDR3 DNA is TGTGCCAGCAGCTCGCGCGGGACAGGGGCCGCGAACACCGGGGAGCTGTTTTTT. It yields the protein CASSSRGTGAANTGELFF. Together with reference TRBV7-9 and TRBJ2-2, the CDR3 gives the full variable domain: DTGVSQNPRHKITKRGQNVTFRCDPISEHNRLYWYRQTLGQGPEFLTYFQNEAQLEKSRLLSDRFSAERPKGSFSTLEIQRTEQGDSAMYLCASSSRGTGAANTGELFFGEGSRLTVL.

The V gene is TRBV4-1, the J gene TRBJ2-6; D ambiguous. Germline loops: CDR1 MGHRA, CDR2 YSYEKL. V was shortened by 0 bases and J by 4 bases, with 10 bases between the two germline ends. The CDR3 extends over 16 amino acids. The CDR3 DNA follows: TGCGCCAGCAGCCAAGATCCCCCTGTAGGGGCCAACGTCCTGACTTTC. Protein product: CASSQDPPVGANVLTF.

To note about this clone: Other DNA sequences within the sample encode an identical CDR3. J is TRBJ1-2 and V is TRBV18; tentatively, D is TRBD1 (5 bases). Germline CDR1 and CDR2: KGHSH and LQKENI. The CDR3 totals 13 residues. V dropped 3 bases and J dropped 3 bases, with 8 bases sitting between them. The CDR3 spells CASSPTDYYGYTF. DNA for the CDR3: TGTGCCAGCTCACCGACAGACTACTATGGCTACACCTTC. The entire variable domain, with the rest obtained from reference TRBV18 and TRBJ1-2, is as follows: NAGVMQNPRHLVRRRGQEARLRCSPMKGHSHVYWYRQLPEEGLKFMVYLQKENIIDESGMPKERFSAEFPKEGPSILRIQQVVRGDSAAYFCASSPTDYYGYTFGSGTRLTVV.

This chain connects TRBV19 to TRBJ1-1; TRBD1 matches at 8 bases. This CDR3 spans 14 amino acids. Germline CDR1 is LNHDA and CDR2 is SQIVND (reference sequence). V was clipped by 6 bases and J by 4 bases; unmatched bases: 7. CDR3 DNA sequence: TGTGCCAGTAGCCGCCGACAGGGGACCACTGAAGCTTTCTTT. Protein: CASSRRQGTTEAFF. The full variable domain, rest sourced from reference TRBV19 and TRBJ1-1, is DGGITQSPKYLFRKEGQNVTLSCEQNLNHDAMYWYRQDPGQGLRLIYYSQIVNDFQKGDIAEGYSVSREKKESFPLTVTSAQKNPTAFYLCASSRRQGTTEAFFGQGTRLTVV.

V usage is TRBV7-6 and J usage is TRBJ2-1; 12 nucleotides align to TRBD2. The CDR3 is 17 residues long. Trimming cost V 5 bases and J 8 bases; bases outside gene matches: 13. Germline assignment: CDR1 SGHVS and CDR2 FNYEAQ. CDR3 DNA sequence: TGTGCCAGCAGCCCCGTAATTCGACTAGCGGGAGCCCATGAGCAGTTCTTC. This encodes CASSPVIRLAGAHEQFF.

This rearrangement joins TRBV10-2 to TRBJ2-5; D is ambiguous. Germline V gene data show CDR1 as WSHSY and CDR2 as SAAADI. V was pared by 3 bases and J by 4 bases, with 3 bases between. This CDR3 has 11 amino acids. The CDR3 is CASSERETQYF. In nucleotides, the CDR3 is TGCGCCAGCAGTGAAAGAGAGACCCAGTACTTC.

The rearrangement uses TRBV6-5 and TRBJ2-7; 8 bases map to TRBD2. Trimming took 8 bases from V and 0 from J; bases not matched to a gene: 6. This CDR3 has 14 amino acids. Germline V gene lookup returns CDR1 MNHEY and CDR2 SVGAGI. The CDR3, as DNA: TGTGCCAGCTCGGTCAGCGGGAGCTCCTACGAGCAGTACTTC. Translated, it gives CASSVSGSSYEQYF.

The genes are TRBV30 and TRBJ2-5, with TRBD2 identical over 10 bases. This CDR3 has 14 amino acids. With 0 bases clipped from V and 7 bases from J, the junction kept 5 bases outside the gene matches. Germline CDR1 reads GTSNPN; CDR2 reads SVGIG (reference sequence). This CDR3 is CAWSVLAGVATQYF. For the CDR3, the DNA is TGTGCCTGGAGTGTGCTAGCGGGAGTAGCGACCCAGTACTTC.

This clone was seen only a few times. This chain uses TRBV28 with TRBJ1-5; no clear D gene. The CDR3 spans 11 residues. Looked up from germline, CDR1 is MDHEN and CDR2 is SYDVKM. Trimming stripped 8 bases from V and 7 bases from J, with 9 bases between. The CDR3 is CASGRRQPQHF. For the CDR3, the DNA is TGTGCCAGCGGTCGGCGGCAGCCCCAGCATTTT. Complete variable domain (other parts from reference TRBV28 and TRBJ1-5): DVKVTQSSRYLVKRTGEKVFLECVQDMDHENMFWYRQDPGLGLRLIYFSYDVKMKEKGDIPEGYSVSREKKERFSLILESASTNQTSMYLCASGRRQPQHFGDGTRLSIL.

The V and J genes are TRBV28 and TRBJ1-1; tentative D call: TRBD1 (5 bases). V gave up 7 bases and J gave up 0 bases, with 12 bases separating them. This CDR3 region has 14 residues. Germline CDR1 MDHEN, CDR2 SYDVKM. CDR3 bases: TGTGCCAGCACCATTCGGGGCTTGAACACTGAAGCTTTCTTT. It translates to CASTIRGLNTEAFF.